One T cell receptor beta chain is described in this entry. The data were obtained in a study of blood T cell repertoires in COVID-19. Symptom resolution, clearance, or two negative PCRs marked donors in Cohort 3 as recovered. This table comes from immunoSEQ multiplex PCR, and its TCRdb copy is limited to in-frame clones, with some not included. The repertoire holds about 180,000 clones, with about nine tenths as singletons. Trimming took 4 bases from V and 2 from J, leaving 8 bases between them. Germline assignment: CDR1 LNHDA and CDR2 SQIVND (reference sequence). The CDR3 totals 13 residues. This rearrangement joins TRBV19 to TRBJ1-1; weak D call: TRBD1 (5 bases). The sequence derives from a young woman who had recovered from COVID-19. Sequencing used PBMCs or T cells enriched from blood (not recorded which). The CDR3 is CASSTGSNTEAFF. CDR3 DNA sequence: TGTGCCAGTAGTACAGGGTCTAACACTGAAGCTTTCTTT.